One sample yielded the 27 T cell receptor beta chains listed below, sequenced in a study of blood T cell repertoires in COVID-19. This table comes from immunoSEQ multiplex PCR, and its TCRdb copy is limited to in-frame clones, with some not included. In the table there are over 200,000 clones, about 89% of which are singletons. The sequenced sample consisted of PBMCs or T cells enriched from blood (not recorded which). Receptors originate from a man aged 40-50 years who had recovered from COVID-19.

DNA of the CDR3: TGTGCCAGCAGCACCCGAATTGCTAGCGGCTACAATGAGCAGTTCTTC. This translates into CASSTRIASGYNEQFF. The rearrangement joins TRBV27 to TRBJ2-1, with 7 nucleotides matching TRBD2. Trimming removed 6 bases from V and 3 bases from J; junction bases left unmatched: 11. The CDR3 is 16 amino acids. The germline CDR1 and CDR2 sequences are MNHEY and SMNVEV (reference sequence).

The V gene is TRBV28, the J gene TRBJ2-1; the D gene is possibly TRBD1 (5 bases). The germline V gene encodes CDR1 MDHEN and CDR2 SYDVKM. CDR3 length: 16 amino acids. V was pared by 3 bases and J by 6 bases, with 18 bases between. For the CDR3, the DNA is TGTGCCAGCAGTTTGCAGTCAGGGCCATTGGGCAATGAGCAGTTCTTC. Translated: CASSLQSGPLGNEQFF.

The rearrangement joins TRBV11-1 to TRBJ1-1; D remains ambiguous. Looked up from germline, CDR1 is SGHAT and CDR2 is FQDESV (reference sequence). V lost 7 bases and J 0 bases, leaving 12 bases between the germline ends. This CDR3 region has 14 residues. The CDR3 here is CASNKQNMNTEAFF. Here the CDR3 DNA reads TGTGCCAGCAACAAACAAAACATGAACACTGAAGCTTTCTTT. Drawing the rest from reference TRBV11-1 and TRBJ1-1, the complete variable domain is EAEVAQSPRYKITEKSQAVAFWCDPISGHATLYWYRQILGQGPELLVQFQDESVVDDSQLPKDRFSAERLKGVDSTLKIQPAELGDSAMYLCASNKQNMNTEAFFGQGTRLTVV.

The V and J genes are TRBV6-5 and TRBJ2-5, with D possibly TRBD2 on 6 matching bases. The CDR3 is 15 residues long. Trimming took off 4 bases at V and 5 bases at J, with 17 bases between the two ends. The germline CDR1 and CDR2 sequences are MNHEY and SVGAGI. The CDR3 protein is CASSSTSGTWETQYF. DNA of the CDR3: TGTGCCAGCAGTTCGACTTCCGGGACTTGGGAGACCCAGTACTTC.

For the CDR3, the DNA is TGCGCCAGCAGCTACCAACGGGACAGGGGCTACGAGCAGTACTTC. Encoded protein: CASSYQRDRGYEQYF. The chain carries TRBV5-1 and TRBJ2-7; 10 bases are shared with TRBD1. The V and J ends lost 3 bases and 3 bases, in that order; junction bases with no gene match: 6. This CDR3 spans 15 amino acids. Germline loops: CDR1 SGHRS, CDR2 YFSETQ.

J is TRBJ2-1 and V is TRBV11-1; D perhaps matches TRBD1 (5 bases). CDR1 is SGHAT, CDR2 FQDESV, per germline (reference sequence). Trimming cost V 6 bases and J 2 bases, with 14 bases left between them. CDR3 length: 15 amino acids. This CDR3 reads CASRRTGDAYNEQFF. The CDR3 nucleotides read TGTGCCAGCAGACGTACAGGTGACGCCTACAATGAGCAGTTCTTC. Complete variable domain (other parts from reference TRBV11-1 and TRBJ2-1): EAEVAQSPRYKITEKSQAVAFWCDPISGHATLYWYRQILGQGPELLVQFQDESVVDDSQLPKDRFSAERLKGVDSTLKIQPAELGDSAMYLCASRRTGDAYNEQFFGPGTRLTVL.

The chain joins TRBV6-5 to TRBJ2-5, with 12 bases fitting TRBD1. After removal of 6 bases from V and 5 bases from J, the junction contained 7 bases not matched to a gene. CDR1 and CDR2 (germline): MNHEY, SVGAGI. The CDR3 has 15 residues. The CDR3 reads CASREGTGGRETQYF. The CDR3 region has the DNA TGTGCCAGCAGAGAGGGGACAGGGGGCCGGGAGACCCAGTACTTC.

V is TRBV13 and J is TRBJ2-3, with D perhaps matching TRBD1 (6 bases). Germline loops: CDR1 PRHDT, CDR2 FYEKMQ (reference sequence). Deletions cut 8 bases from V and 0 bases from J, with 9 bases between. The CDR3 spans 13 residues. CDR3 nucleotides: TGTGCCAGCGGCCAGGGGAGCACAGATACGCAGTATTTT. This encodes CASGQGSTDTQYF. Full variable domain (remainder filled in from reference TRBV13 and TRBJ2-3): AAGVIQSPRHLIKEKRETATLKCYPIPRHDTVYWYQQGPGQDPQFLISFYEKMQSDKGSIPDRFSAQQFSDYHSELNMSSLELGDSALYFCASGQGSTDTQYFGPGTRLTVL.

The J gene is TRBJ2-5, the V gene TRBV5-4; 8 positions agree with TRBD1. V lost 0 bases and J lost 5; bases outside the gene matches: 6. Germline CDR1 and CDR2: SGHNT and YYREEE (reference sequence). The CDR3 is 15 residues long. The CDR3 spells CASSLAGRGLETQYF. The CDR3 DNA reads as TGTGCCAGCAGCTTGGCCGGCAGGGGGCTTGAGACCCAGTACTTC. Drawing the rest from reference TRBV5-4 and TRBJ2-5, the complete variable domain is ETGVTQSPTHLIKTRGQQVTLRCSSQSGHNTVSWYQQALGQGPQFIFQYYREEENGRGNFPPRFSGLQFPNYSSELNVNALELDDSALYLCASSLAGRGLETQYFGPGTRLLVL.

The chain couples TRBV27 to TRBJ2-5, with D unclear. The germline V and J ends were trimmed by 3 bases and 1 base, with 9 bases remaining between them. CDR1 and CDR2 from the germline V gene are MNHEY and SMNVEV (reference sequence). This CDR3 comprises 14 residues. The CDR3, as DNA: TGTGCCAGCAGTTTTAATAACTTCCAAGAGACCCAGTACTTC. This translates into CASSFNNFQETQYF.

The V call is TRBV20-1, the J call TRBJ2-1; 10 bases line up with TRBD2. Trimming at V came to 3 bases and at J to 6 bases, leaving 5 bases not matched to a gene. The CDR3 runs 14 residues. Germline V gives CDR1 DFQATT, CDR2 SNEGSKA (reference sequence). The CDR3 sequence: CSASISGRANEQFF. The CDR3 bases are TGCAGTGCTAGTATAAGCGGGAGGGCCAATGAGCAGTTCTTC.

The rearrangement joins TRBV5-1 to TRBJ1-2; TRBD1 matches 8 bases. CDR3 length equals 15 residues. Per germline, CDR1 SGHRS and CDR2 YFSETQ. The J segment lost 4 bases and the V segment lost 3 bases, leaving 8 bases of the junction unmatched. CDR3 nucleotide sequence: TGCGCCAGCAGCTCCCTCACAGGGGGTGGCTATGGCTACACCTTC. Its protein is CASSSLTGGGYGYTF.

The chain couples TRBV5-1 to TRBJ1-1, with 8 bases lining up with TRBD1. Germline V gene lookup returns CDR1 SGHRS and CDR2 YFSETQ. The CDR3 consists of 17 residues. V lost 4 bases, J lost 3 bases, and 14 bases stayed unmatched. The CDR3 spells CASSPYQDRVQDTEAFF. In DNA, the CDR3 is TGCGCCAGCAGCCCTTACCAGGACAGGGTTCAGGACACTGAAGCTTTCTTT.

The chain is built from TRBV9 and TRBJ2-1, with 14 nucleotides matching TRBD2. CDR3 size: 16 residues. V gave up 3 bases and J gave up 7 bases; unmatched junction bases: 6. Germline CDR1 reads SGDLS; CDR2 reads YYNGEE. Here the CDR3 DNA reads TGTGCCAGCAGCGCCGGACTAGCGGGAGGAGAAAATGAGCAGTTCTTC. The encoded protein is CASSAGLAGGENEQFF.

This chain links TRBV3-1 (or the pseudogene TRBV3-2) with TRBJ2-7; maybe TRBD2 (7 bases). This CDR3 is 12 amino acids long. CDR1 is LGHDT and CDR2 is YNNKEL in the germline V gene (reference sequence). The V and J ends lost 6 bases and 6 bases respectively, with 12 bases between them. CDR3 in DNA: TGTGCCAGCAGGCAGGGAGGGGGCGAGCAGTACTTC. Its translation: CASRQGGGEQYF.

This clone was found once. V usage is TRBV7-9 and J usage is TRBJ1-6; no firm D call. The CDR3 length is 15 residues. Per germline, CDR1 SEHNR and CDR2 FQNEAQ (reference sequence). The V gene lost 1 base and the J gene lost 7 bases, with 11 bases spanning the gap. CDR3 in DNA: TGTGCCAGCAGCTTAGTCCCCAGGCCAAATTCACCCCTCCACTTT. Amino acids: CASSLVPRPNSPLHF.

The V gene is TRBV5-4, the J gene TRBJ1-1, with D uncertain. The germline V and J ends were trimmed by 5 bases and 0 bases, with 8 bases remaining between them. CDR1 and CDR2 from the germline V gene are SGHNT and YYREEE (reference sequence). CDR3 length: 13 residues. The CDR3 sequence: CASRTDMNTEAFF. DNA for the CDR3: TGTGCCAGCAGGACCGACATGAACACTGAAGCTTTCTTT.

The genes are TRBV7-9 and TRBJ2-5, with 8 bases that match TRBD2. CDR1 is SEHNR and CDR2 is FQNEAQ in the germline V gene (reference sequence). The CDR3 sequence is 19 residues long. V dropped 3 bases and J dropped 3; count of bases not matched to a gene: 18. Written as DNA, the CDR3 is TGTGCCAGCAGCTTCCGAAGACTAGCGCCAGTCAAGTCTAAAGAGACCCAGTACTTC. It translates to CASSFRRLAPVKSKETQYF.

J is TRBJ2-3 and V is TRBV25-1, with a tentative D call TRBD1 (6 bases). From germline, CDR1 is MGHDK and CDR2 SYGVNS. V was cut by 2 bases and J by 4 bases, with 13 bases left in between. The CDR3 covers 15 residues. The CDR3 nucleotides are TGTGCCAGCAGTGAAGGCAGGGGTATTCCAGATACGCAGTATTTT. Its translation is CASSEGRGIPDTQYF.

This chain connects TRBV3-1 (or the pseudogene TRBV3-2) to TRBJ2-7, with no clear D. CDR1 is LGHDT, CDR2 YNNKEL, per germline (reference sequence). The length of the CDR3 is 14 residues. V was shortened by 3 bases and J by 0 bases, with 9 bases between the two germline ends. The CDR3 DNA is TGTGCCAGCAGCCACTCGACTCGCTCCTACGAGCAGTACTTC. Amino acids: CASSHSTRSYEQYF.

This rearrangement joins TRBV19 to TRBJ2-5; the match to TRBD2 covers 10 bases. Germline V gene sequence: CDR1 LNHDA, CDR2 SQIVND (reference sequence). The CDR3 loop spans 16 amino acids. Unmatched junction bases numbered 8, after V lost 5 bases and J lost 2 bases. The CDR3 DNA sequence: TGTGCCAGTAGTTTACTAGCGGGGATGGGACAAGAGACCCAGTACTTC. Its translation: CASSLLAGMGQETQYF.

A single count supports this clone. The chain carries TRBV6-1 and TRBJ1-2; the D is unclear. Trimming took 1 base from V and 4 from J, leaving 4 bases between them. CDR3 length equals 12 residues. The germline gives CDR1 MNHNS, CDR2 SASEGT. DNA for the CDR3: TGTGCCAGCAGTGAAGGTAGCTATGGCTACACCTTC. Translation: CASSEGSYGYTF.

This chain joins TRBV19 and TRBJ1-1, with D possibly matching TRBD1 (6 bases). Trimming pared 2 bases from V and 6 bases from J, leaving 16 bases between. CDR1 and CDR2 from the germline V gene are LNHDA and SQIVND (reference sequence). This CDR3 is built from 15 residues. The CDR3 protein is CASSIQGSAVAEAFF. The CDR3 DNA sequence: TGTGCCAGTAGTATACAGGGGTCTGCGGTCGCTGAAGCTTTCTTT.

As to this clone: One end of the junction does not line up with germline, which may come from a read error. The same CDR3 can be traced to other DNA sequences in this sample. J is TRBJ1-4 and V is TRBV11-2, with D perhaps TRBD1 (5 bases). The germline gives CDR1 SGHAT, CDR2 FQNNGV. This CDR3 has 14 residues. In DNA, the CDR3 is TGCGCCAGCAGCGGGGGGGGTTTAGTCGAAAAACTGTTTTTT. Its translation: CASSGGGLVEKLFF.

This clone was counted a single time. This sequence joins TRBV7-3 and TRBJ1-2; TRBD1 is a possible D gene (6 bases). The CDR3 contains 15 residues. The V end lost 5 bases, the J end lost 0 bases, and 13 bases lay between the germline ends. CDR1 and CDR2 (germline): SGHTA, FQGTGA. CDR3 DNA sequence: TGTGCCAGCAGCACCGGGACAATACCTAACTATGGCTACACCTTC. This codes for CASSTGTIPNYGYTF.

This clone was counted a single time. The chain combines TRBV7-8 with TRBJ1-1, with a tentative D call TRBD1 (5 bases). CDR1 is SGHVS, CDR2 FQNEAQ, per germline. Trimming cost V 1 base and J 4 bases, with 10 bases left between them. The CDR3 runs 14 residues. CDR3 amino acids: CASSLEGEGTEAFF. The CDR3 nucleotides read TGTGCCAGCAGCTTAGAAGGGGAGGGCACTGAAGCTTTCTTT.

The rearrangement joins TRBV7-2 to TRBJ1-4; 8 nucleotides match TRBD1. The junction had 15 bases not matched to a gene; V was cut back by 5 bases and J by 7 bases. The CDR3 is made up of 17 amino acids. CDR1 and CDR2 (germline): SGHTA, FQGNSA. CDR3 residues: CASSLITQGAWGEKLFF. The CDR3 bases are TGTGCCAGCAGCCTCATAACTCAGGGGGCGTGGGGTGAAAAACTGTTTTTT.